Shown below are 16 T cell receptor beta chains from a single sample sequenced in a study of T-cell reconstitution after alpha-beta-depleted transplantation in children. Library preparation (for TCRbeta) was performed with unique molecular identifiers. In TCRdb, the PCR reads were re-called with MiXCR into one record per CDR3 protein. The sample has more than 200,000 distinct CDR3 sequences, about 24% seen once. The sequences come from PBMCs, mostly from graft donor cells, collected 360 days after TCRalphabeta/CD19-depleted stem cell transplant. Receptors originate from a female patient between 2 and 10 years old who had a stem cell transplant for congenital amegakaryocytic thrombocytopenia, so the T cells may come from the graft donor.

The CDR3 DNA is TGCGCCAGCAGTCAATCGTACGGACGGGACTCCTACGAGCAGTACTTC. It is translated as CASSQSYGRDSYEQYF. The chain uses TRBV23-1 and TRBJ2-7; D is perhaps TRBD2 (5 bases). TRBV23-1 qualifies as an ORF whose function is uncertain. The CDR3 runs 16 residues. V lost 0 bases, J lost 0 bases, and 12 bases lay in between.

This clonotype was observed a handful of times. The CDR3 loop is CASSWTARNQPQHF. CDR3 bases: TGTGCCAGCAGCTGGACGGCACGCAATCAGCCCCAGCATTTT. The chain links TRBV6-2 or TRBV6-3 to TRBJ1-5; no definite D call. Germline V gene sequence: CDR1 MNHEY, CDR2 SVGEGT. This CDR3 is built from 14 residues. V gave up 6 bases and J gave up 2 bases, with 11 bases separating them.

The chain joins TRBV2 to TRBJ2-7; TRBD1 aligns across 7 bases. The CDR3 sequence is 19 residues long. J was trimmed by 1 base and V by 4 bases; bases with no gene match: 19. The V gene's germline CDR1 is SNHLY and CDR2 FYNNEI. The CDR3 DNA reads TGTGCCAGCAGTGGCCCGGGACAGTTAAAGGCCCAGGGGTCCTACGAGCAGTACTTC. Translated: CASSGPGQLKAQGSYEQYF.

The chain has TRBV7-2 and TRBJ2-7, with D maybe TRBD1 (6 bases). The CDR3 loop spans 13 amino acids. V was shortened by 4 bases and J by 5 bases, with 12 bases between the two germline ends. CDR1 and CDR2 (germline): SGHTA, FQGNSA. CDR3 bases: TGTGCCAGCAGCTGGTCACAGGGAGACGAGCAGTACTTC. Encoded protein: CASSWSQGDEQYF. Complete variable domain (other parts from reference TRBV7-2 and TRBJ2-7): GAGVSQSPSNKVTEKGKDVELRCDPISGHTALYWYRQSLGQGLEFLIYFQGNSAPDKSGLPSDRFSAERTGGSVSTLTIQRTQQEDSAVYLCASSWSQGDEQYFGPGTRLTVT.

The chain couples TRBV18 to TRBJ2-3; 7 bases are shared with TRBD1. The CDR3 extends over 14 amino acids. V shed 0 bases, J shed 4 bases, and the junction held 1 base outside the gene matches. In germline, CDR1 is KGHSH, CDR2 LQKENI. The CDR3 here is CASSPPQGADTQYF. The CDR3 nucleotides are TGTGCCAGCTCACCACCCCAGGGGGCAGATACGCAGTATTTT.

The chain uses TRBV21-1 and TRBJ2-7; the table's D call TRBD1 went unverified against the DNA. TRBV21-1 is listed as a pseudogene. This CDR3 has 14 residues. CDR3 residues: CASNNPGGTYEQYF. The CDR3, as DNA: TGTGCCAGCAACAACCCGGGCGGCACCTACGAGCAGTACTTC.

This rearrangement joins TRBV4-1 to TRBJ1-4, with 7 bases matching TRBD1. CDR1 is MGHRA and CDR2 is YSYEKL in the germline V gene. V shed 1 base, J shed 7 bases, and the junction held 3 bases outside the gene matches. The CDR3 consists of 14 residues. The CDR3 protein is CASSQVDRAEKLFF. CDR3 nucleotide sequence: TGCGCCAGCAGCCAAGTTGACAGGGCTGAAAAACTGTTTTTT.

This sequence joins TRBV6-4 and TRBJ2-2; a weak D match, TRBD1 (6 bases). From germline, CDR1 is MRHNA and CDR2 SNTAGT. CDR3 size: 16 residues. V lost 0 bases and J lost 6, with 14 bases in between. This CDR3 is CASSDSFAGQPGELFF. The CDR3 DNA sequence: TGTGCCAGCAGTGACTCCTTCGCTGGACAGCCCGGGGAGCTGTTTTTT.

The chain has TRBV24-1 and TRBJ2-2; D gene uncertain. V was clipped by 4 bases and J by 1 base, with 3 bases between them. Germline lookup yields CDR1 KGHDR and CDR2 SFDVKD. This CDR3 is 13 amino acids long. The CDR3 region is CATSEMNTGELFF. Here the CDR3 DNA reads TGTGCCACCAGTGAGATGAACACCGGGGAGCTGTTTTTT.

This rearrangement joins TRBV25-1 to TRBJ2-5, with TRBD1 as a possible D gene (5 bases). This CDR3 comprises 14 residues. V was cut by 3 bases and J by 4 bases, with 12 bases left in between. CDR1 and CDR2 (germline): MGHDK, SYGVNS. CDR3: CASSDGRGRETQYF. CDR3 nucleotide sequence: TGTGCCAGCAGTGATGGTAGGGGTCGAGAGACCCAGTACTTC.

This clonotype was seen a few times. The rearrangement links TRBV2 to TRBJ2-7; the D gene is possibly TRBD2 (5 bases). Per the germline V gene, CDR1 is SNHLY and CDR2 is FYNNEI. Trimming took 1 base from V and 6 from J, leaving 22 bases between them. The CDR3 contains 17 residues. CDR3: CASSEVSPRVSVTEQYF. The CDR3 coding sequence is TGTGCCAGCAGTGAAGTCTCACCGAGGGTATCAGTCACCGAGCAGTACTTC.

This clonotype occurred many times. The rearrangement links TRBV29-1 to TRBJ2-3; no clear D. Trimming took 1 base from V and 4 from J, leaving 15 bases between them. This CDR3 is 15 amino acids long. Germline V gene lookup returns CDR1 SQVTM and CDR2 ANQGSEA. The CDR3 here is CSVEGASQSPDTQYF. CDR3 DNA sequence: TGCAGCGTTGAAGGGGCTTCACAGTCCCCAGATACGCAGTATTTT.

CDR3: CSASVSSGPVGTQYF. The CDR3 DNA sequence: TGCAGTGCTAGTGTCTCTAGCGGACCTGTGGGGACCCAGTACTTC. V usage is TRBV20-1 and J usage is TRBJ2-5; 7 bases are a match to TRBD2. Germline V gene lookup returns CDR1 DFQATT and CDR2 SNEGSKA (reference sequence). The CDR3 covers 15 residues. Trimming removed 3 bases from V and 7 bases from J; junction bases left unmatched: 14.

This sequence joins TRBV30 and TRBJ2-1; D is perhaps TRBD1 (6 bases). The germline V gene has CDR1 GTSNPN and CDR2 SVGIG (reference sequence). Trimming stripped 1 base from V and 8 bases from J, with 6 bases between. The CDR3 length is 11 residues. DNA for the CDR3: TGTGCCTGGAGTGAGGGGGATGAGCAGTTCTTC. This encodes CAWSEGDEQFF.

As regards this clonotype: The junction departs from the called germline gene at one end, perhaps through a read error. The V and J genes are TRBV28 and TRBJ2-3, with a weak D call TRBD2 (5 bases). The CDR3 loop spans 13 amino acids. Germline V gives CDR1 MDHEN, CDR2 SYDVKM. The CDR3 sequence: CASSRPSTDTLYF. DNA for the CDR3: TGTGCCAGCAGTCGACCTAGCACAGATACGCTGTATTTT.

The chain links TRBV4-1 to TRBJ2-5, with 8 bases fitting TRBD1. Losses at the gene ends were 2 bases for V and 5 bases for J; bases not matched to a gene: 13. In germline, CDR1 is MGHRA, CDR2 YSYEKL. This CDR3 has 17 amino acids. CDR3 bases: TGCGCCAGCAGCCAACAGGGGCAGGGGGCGCCTTGGGAGACCCAGTACTTC. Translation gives CASSQQGQGAPWETQYF.